The sequence of this TCR beta chain was determined in a study of resident and recirculating memory T cells in vitiligo. Anyone treated within the previous three months was excluded. Profiling relied on immunoSEQ multiplex PCR, and the TCRdb table lists in-frame clones only, not all of them. The sample consists of more than 35,000 clones, approximately 91% of them appearing once. Germline CDR1 is SGHTA and CDR2 is FQGNSA. V lost 2 bases and J 4 bases, leaving 15 bases between the germline ends. The CDR3 runs 15 residues. The rearrangement joins TRBV7-2 to TRBJ2-7; D perhaps matches TRBD1 (5 bases). The sample consisted of blood. This TCR was sampled from a male donor with vitiligo. The CDR3 spells CASSLKGPRGYEQYF. CDR3 nucleotide sequence: TGTGCCAGCAGCTTAAAGGGCCCTAGGGGATACGAGCAGTACTTC.